These 27 T cell receptor beta chains were sequenced from one sample in a study of T cell responses to AZD1222 COVID-19 vaccine. Profiling relied on immunoSEQ multiplex PCR, and the TCRdb table lists in-frame clones only, not all of them. Among 150,000 to 180,000 clones listed, less than 90% were seen once. The sample in question was peripheral blood, obtained on day 0 of AZD1222 vaccination. The source of these receptors is an adult in good health.

The chain combines TRBV19 with TRBJ2-7; TRBD2 matches at 10 bases. This CDR3 is built from 17 residues. Germline V gene data show CDR1 as LNHDA and CDR2 as SQIVND (reference sequence). V was clipped by 5 bases and J by 0 bases; unmatched bases: 10. DNA of the CDR3: TGTGCCAGTAGTTCACCCCCGGGGACTAGCGTCTCCTACGAGCAGTACTTC. It is translated as CASSSPPGTSVSYEQYF.

The count of this clone is one. The chain's CDR3 is CASSMDERQPQHF. CDR3 DNA: TGTGCCAGTAGTATGGATGAGAGGCAGCCCCAGCATTTT. V and J are TRBV19 and TRBJ1-5; D not certain. V was cut by 3 bases and J by 7 bases, with 10 bases left in between. From germline, CDR1 is LNHDA and CDR2 SQIVND (reference sequence). The CDR3 is 13 amino acids.

This sequence joins TRBV5-1 and TRBJ1-4; 7 bases map to TRBD1. The CDR3 has 16 amino acids. Germline CDR1 SGHRS, CDR2 YFSETQ. Germline trimming cut 3 bases from V and 1 base from J; bases unmatched to any gene: 6. The CDR3 coding sequence is TGCGCCAGCAGCTCAGGACAGGCGGGAACTAATGAAAAACTGTTTTTT. Its translation is CASSSGQAGTNEKLFF.

The chain links TRBV5-6 to TRBJ2-7, with a possible D match to TRBD2 (6 bases). The V and J ends lost 0 bases and 5 bases respectively, with 12 bases between them. The germline gives CDR1 SGHDT, CDR2 YYEEEE. The CDR3 loop spans 14 amino acids. CDR3 residues: CASSLVGRRDEQYF. CDR3 bases: TGTGCCAGCAGCTTGGTGGGCAGGAGGGACGAGCAGTACTTC.

This rearrangement joins TRBV7-2 to TRBJ2-3; D is unclear. CDR1 SGHTA and CDR2 FQGNSA come from the germline V gene. V was clipped by 5 bases and J by 3 bases, with 6 bases between them. CDR3 length equals 12 residues. This chain's CDR3 is CASSRWTDTQYF. CDR3 DNA sequence: TGTGCCAGCAGCCGGTGGACAGATACGCAGTATTTT.

This clone was counted a single time. The chain employs TRBV11-1 and TRBJ2-5, with 12 bases matching TRBD2. The CDR3 spans 14 residues. The germline gives CDR1 SGHAT, CDR2 FQDESV (reference sequence). Unmatched junction bases numbered 2, after V lost 8 bases and J lost 1 base. CDR3 nucleotides: TGTGCCAGCGGACTAGCGGGGATCCAAGAGACCCAGTACTTC. It specifies CASGLAGIQETQYF.

The chain is built from TRBV7-9 and TRBJ1-2, with D possibly being TRBD1 (6 bases). The CDR3 sequence is 14 residues long. Germline lookup yields CDR1 SEHNR and CDR2 FQNEAQ (reference sequence). V gave up 1 base and J gave up 4 bases, with 10 bases separating them. CDR3 residues: CASSLDGDTYGYTF. In DNA form, the CDR3 reads TGTGCCAGCAGCTTAGATGGGGACACCTATGGCTACACCTTC.

This sequence joins TRBV6-2 or TRBV6-3 and TRBJ1-5; D unclear. The germline V gene encodes CDR1 MNHEY and CDR2 SVGEGT. This CDR3 spans 16 amino acids. V lost 0 bases and J lost 3, with 12 bases in between. The CDR3 here is CASSYSRAAINQPQHF. CDR3 bases: TGTGCCAGCAGTTACTCGAGGGCGGCGATCAATCAGCCCCAGCATTTT.

This rearrangement joins TRBV18 to TRBJ1-1, with D unclear. V was clipped by 6 bases and J by 5 bases, with 16 bases between them. CDR1 is KGHSH and CDR2 is LQKENI in the germline V gene. This CDR3 region has 14 residues. In DNA, the CDR3 is TGTGCCAGCTCCTGGGCCCAGGAAGGGACTGAAGCTTTCTTT. Amino acid sequence: CASSWAQEGTEAFF.

The gene calls are TRBV4-1 and TRBJ1-4; 10 bases line up with TRBD1. Germline V gene data show CDR1 as MGHRA and CDR2 as YSYEKL. The CDR3 consists of 15 residues. The V gene end was trimmed by 0 bases and the J gene end by 8 bases; junction bases not matched to a gene: 3. CDR3 region: CASSQDVTGGEKLFF. CDR3 in DNA: TGCGCCAGCAGCCAAGATGTGACAGGGGGCGAAAAACTGTTTTTT.

The V and J genes are TRBV5-6 and TRBJ2-5, with TRBD1 as a possible D gene (6 bases). Germline V CDR1 and CDR2: SGHDT, YYEEEE. The CDR3 has 15 amino acids. V lost 2 bases and J lost 2, with 13 bases in between. The CDR3: CASSLYWTAQETQYF. The CDR3 DNA sequence: TGTGCCAGCAGCTTATACTGGACAGCACAAGAGACCCAGTACTTC.

V is TRBV6-5 and J is TRBJ2-7; 7 bases are shared with TRBD2. With V trimmed by 7 bases and J by 5 bases, 8 bases remained unmatched. Germline CDR1 and CDR2: MNHEY and SVGAGI. The CDR3 extends over 13 amino acids. The CDR3 coding sequence is TGTGCCAGCACCGGGGGGTGGAGTAACGAGCAGTACTTC. Translated, it gives CASTGGWSNEQYF.

The sample holds a few counts of this clone. This chain uses TRBV6-5 with TRBJ2-7, with 7 bases aligning to TRBD1. V lost 2 bases to trimming and J lost 6 bases; unmatched junction nucleotides: 7. Germline CDR1 MNHEY, CDR2 SVGAGI. This CDR3 contains 14 residues. Written as DNA, the CDR3 is TGTGCCAGCAGTTACCTAGGGACAGCCTCCGAGCAGTACTTC. It codes for CASSYLGTASEQYF.

The chain carries TRBV7-2 and TRBJ1-2, with D unresolved. CDR3 length: 13 amino acids. From germline, CDR1 is SGHTA and CDR2 FQGNSA. V was cut by 1 base and J by 5 bases, with 8 bases left in between. The CDR3 nucleotides read TGTGCCAGCAGCTTAGGACGGAAGTATGGCTACACCTTC. It yields the protein CASSLGRKYGYTF. The full variable domain, in which reference TRBV7-2 and TRBJ1-2 provide the parts outside the CDR3, is GAGVSQSPSNKVTEKGKDVELRCDPISGHTALYWYRQSLGQGLEFLIYFQGNSAPDKSGLPSDRFSAERTGGSVSTLTIQRTQQEDSAVYLCASSLGRKYGYTFGSGTRLTVV.

The rearrangement joins TRBV11-2 to TRBJ1-1, with 7 bases matching TRBD1. The J segment lost 3 bases and the V segment lost 5 bases, leaving 9 bases of the junction unmatched. In germline, CDR1 is SGHAT, CDR2 FQNNGV. The CDR3 spans 15 residues. The CDR3 is CASSPTTGWDTEAFF. DNA for the CDR3: TGTGCCAGCAGCCCGACGACAGGGTGGGACACTGAAGCTTTCTTT.

The V and J genes are TRBV5-1 and TRBJ2-5; 8 bases line up with TRBD1. Germline CDR1 is SGHRS and CDR2 is YFSETQ. The trim removed 5 bases at V and 5 bases at J, leaving 8 bases unmatched. This CDR3 spans 14 amino acids. CDR3 loop: CASRLGGDRETQYF. Written as DNA, the CDR3 is TGCGCCAGCAGGCTTGGAGGGGACAGGGAGACCCAGTACTTC.

This sequence joins TRBV3-1 (or the pseudogene TRBV3-2) and TRBJ1-2; 7 positions agree with TRBD1. CDR1 is LGHDT and CDR2 is YNNKEL in the germline V gene (reference sequence). This CDR3 has 14 residues. The trim removed 3 bases at V and 4 bases at J, leaving 5 bases unmatched. The DNA for the CDR3 is TGTGCCAGCAGCCATGGCAGGGGGGTCTATGGCTACACCTTC. Its protein product is CASSHGRGVYGYTF.

This clone was seen just once. This chain connects TRBV29-1 to TRBJ1-2, with D maybe TRBD1 (5 bases). This CDR3 region has 13 residues. V was pared by 3 bases and J by 4 bases, with 12 bases between. Germline CDR1 SQVTM, CDR2 ANQGSEA. The CDR3 nucleotides read TGCAGCGTTGATCAGGGATTTGGCTATGGCTACACCTTC. This sequence encodes CSVDQGFGYGYTF.

V and J are TRBV5-4 and TRBJ2-1, with 11 positions matching TRBD1. Germline V gene lookup returns CDR1 SGHNT and CDR2 YYREEE (reference sequence). This CDR3 spans 14 amino acids. V lost 4 bases, J lost 9 bases, and 6 bases stayed unmatched. CDR3 sequence reads: CASSQGQGVGEQFF. The CDR3 DNA reads TGTGCCAGCAGCCAGGGACAGGGGGTCGGTGAGCAGTTCTTC.

This chain joins TRBV7-2 and TRBJ2-5, with D possibly called TRBD1 or TRBD2 (5 bases each). Trimming cost V 5 bases and J 6 bases, with 16 bases left between them. CDR3 length: 14 residues. Germline V gene sequence: CDR1 SGHTA, CDR2 FQGNSA. In DNA form, the CDR3 reads TGTGCCAGCAGCACCATGTCGGGGCGGCAGACCCAGTACTTC. This gives the protein CASSTMSGRQTQYF.

The chain joins TRBV18 to TRBJ1-4; 7 nucleotides agree with TRBD1. The CDR3 extends over 15 amino acids. The ends lost 2 bases at V and 8 bases at J; junction bases unmatched: 8. Germline lookup yields CDR1 KGHSH and CDR2 LQKENI. This chain's CDR3 is CASSPSTGVREKLFF. CDR3 nucleotides: TGTGCCAGCTCACCAAGTACAGGGGTGAGGGAAAAACTGTTTTTT.

J is TRBJ2-5 and V is TRBV29-1, with 8 bases that match TRBD1. Germline CDR1 reads SQVTM; CDR2 reads ANQGSEA. The CDR3 spans 14 residues. The trim removed 4 bases at V and 2 bases at J, leaving 6 bases unmatched. The CDR3 sequence: CSVVTGVSQETQYF. The CDR3, as DNA: TGCAGCGTTGTGACAGGGGTTAGTCAAGAGACCCAGTACTTC.

This clone was counted a single time. The CDR3 spells CASSPRDGETQYF. The CDR3, as DNA: TGTGCCAGCAGCCCCAGGGATGGCGAGACCCAGTACTTC. This chain connects TRBV7-2 to TRBJ2-5; D may be TRBD1 (5 bases). V was shortened by 5 bases and J by 5 bases, with 12 bases between the two germline ends. This CDR3 contains 13 residues. In germline, CDR1 is SGHTA, CDR2 FQGNSA.

In its sample, this clone was seen once. The V gene is TRBV27, the J gene TRBJ1-1, with TRBD1 matching over 9 bases. CDR1 and CDR2 from the germline V gene are MNHEY and SMNVEV (reference sequence). CDR3 length: 14 amino acids. Germline trimming cut 4 bases from V and 5 bases from J; bases unmatched to any gene: 5. Here the CDR3 reads CASSYGTGRTEAFF. The CDR3 nucleotides read TGTGCCAGCAGTTACGGGACAGGGAGGACTGAAGCTTTCTTT.

DNA of the CDR3: TGTGCCAGTAGCTCGTGGGGGGGAGATACGCAGTATTTT. It yields the protein CASSSWGGDTQYF. The chain recombines TRBV19 with TRBJ2-3, with 7 nucleotides matching TRBD2. V lost 6 bases and J lost 5; bases outside the gene matches: 5. The CDR3 is 13 amino acids. Germline V gene lookup returns CDR1 LNHDA and CDR2 SQIVND (reference sequence). The full variable domain, its missing parts supplied by reference TRBV19 and TRBJ2-3, is DGGITQSPKYLFRKEGQNVTLSCEQNLNHDAMYWYRQDPGQGLRLIYYSQIVNDFQKGDIAEGYSVSREKKESFPLTVTSAQKNPTAFYLCASSSWGGDTQYFGPGTRLTVL.

The rearrangement links TRBV18 to TRBJ2-2, with D unresolved. The V gene's germline CDR1 is KGHSH and CDR2 LQKENI. V gave up 2 bases and J gave up 0 bases, with 10 bases separating them. This CDR3 comprises 16 residues. CDR3 bases: TGTGCCAGCTCACCAGCCCAGCGAACGAACACCGGGGAGCTGTTTTTT. Amino acid sequence: CASSPAQRTNTGELFF.

The chain joins TRBV12-3 or TRBV12-4 to TRBJ2-1; D uncertain. The CDR3 is 12 residues long. The V end was cut by 5 bases, the J end by 10 bases, with 12 bases between. DNA for the CDR3: TGTGCCAGCAGTCCACAGCCCCGCGAGCAGTTCTTC. Translated: CASSPQPREQFF.